The next 10 T cell receptor beta chains were all read from a single sample in a study of T cell responses to AZD1222 COVID-19 vaccine. TCRdb's copy holds only in-frame clones and misses some; the assay was immunoSEQ multiplex PCR. The top ten hold more than 3% of the sample, which has roughly 60,000 clones, about 83% seen once. Sequencing was performed on peripheral blood, taken 28 days after the second AZD1222 dose. These receptors were collected from an adult who received the AZD1222 COVID-19 vaccine.

This rearrangement joins TRBV5-5 to TRBJ2-3; 7 nucleotides agree with TRBD1. This CDR3 comprises 16 residues. The ends lost 4 bases at V and 2 bases at J; junction bases unmatched: 10. From germline, CDR1 is SGHKS and CDR2 YYEKEE (reference sequence). For the CDR3, the DNA is TGTGCCAGCAGCCTGGGACAGTCCAAACCCACAGATACGCAGTATTTT. Its translation: CASSLGQSKPTDTQYF.

The chain has TRBV29-1 and TRBJ1-2; D possibly corresponds to TRBD1 (6 bases). Germline assignment: CDR1 SQVTM and CDR2 ANQGSEA. CDR3 length equals 13 residues. V lost 5 bases, J lost 10 bases, and 20 bases lay in between. CDR3 in DNA: TGCAGCGTTACCCTTGGGGGCAGCGCCTCCTACACCTTC. It encodes CSVTLGGSASYTF.

This clone was seen just once. The gene calls are TRBV4-2 and TRBJ2-3; D unresolved. This CDR3 contains 15 residues. V gave up 3 bases and J gave up 2 bases, with 12 bases separating them. Germline assignment: CDR1 LGHNA and CDR2 YNFKEQ. CDR3 amino acids: CASSHLRGDTDTQYF. In nucleotides, the CDR3 is TGTGCCAGCAGCCATCTACGTGGTGACACAGATACGCAGTATTTT.

This clone has just one count. This chain joins TRBV5-1 and TRBJ1-2; weak D call: TRBD1 (5 bases). The V gene lost 2 bases and the J gene lost 3 bases, with 11 bases spanning the gap. The CDR3 consists of 14 residues. Germline-derived CDR1 and CDR2 are SGHRS and YFSETQ. The CDR3 here is CASSLERGDYGYTF. The CDR3 DNA follows: TGCGCCAGCAGCTTAGAACGGGGGGACTATGGCTACACCTTC.

The chain is built from TRBV2 and TRBJ1-3; 7 nucleotides match TRBD1. Losses at the gene ends were 4 bases for V and 3 bases for J; bases not matched to a gene: 0. CDR3 length equals 13 residues. Germline CDR1 SNHLY, CDR2 FYNNEI. The CDR3 DNA follows: TGTGCCAGCAGTGGGACAGGTGGAAACACCATATATTTT. Protein product: CASSGTGGNTIYF.

The chain has TRBV5-1 and TRBJ1-5; 8 nucleotides align to TRBD1. The germline CDR1 and CDR2 sequences are SGHRS and YFSETQ. J gave up 2 bases and V 0 bases, and 1 base lay outside the gene matches. The CDR3 totals 15 residues. The CDR3 sequence: CASSLAGQGNQPQHF. The CDR3 region has the DNA TGCGCCAGCAGCTTGGCGGGACAGGGCAATCAGCCCCAGCATTTT.

CDR3 in amino acids: CSVRLAGGQTYNEQFF. For the CDR3, the DNA is TGCAGCGTCAGACTAGCGGGGGGACAAACCTACAATGAGCAGTTCTTC. V and J are TRBV29-1 and TRBJ2-1; TRBD2 matches 13 bases. V trimming: 6 bases; J trimming: 2 bases; junction bases outside the gene matches: 7. The CDR3 has 16 amino acids. Germline CDR1 SQVTM, CDR2 ANQGSEA.

This rearrangement joins TRBV30 to TRBJ1-1; TRBD1 matches 7 bases. Germline CDR1 GTSNPN, CDR2 SVGIG (reference sequence). This CDR3 is built from 12 residues. Germline trimming cut 4 bases from V and 6 bases from J; bases unmatched to any gene: 5. The CDR3 DNA reads as TGTGCCTGGACCTCGGACAGGTCTGAAGCTTTCTTT. It encodes CAWTSDRSEAFF.

The chain recombines TRBV13 with TRBJ2-3, with 8 bases that match TRBD2. The CDR3 is 16 residues long. V shed 0 bases and J 0 bases; nucleotides not matched to a gene: 2. The germline CDR1 and CDR2 sequences are PRHDT and FYEKMQ (reference sequence). The CDR3 coding sequence is TGTGCCAGCAGCTTAGGAGCGGGGGAAAGCACAGATACGCAGTATTTT. This translates into CASSLGAGESTDTQYF.

The chain combines TRBV27 with TRBJ1-4; possible D gene TRBD1, 5 bases. Trimming cost V 7 bases and J 3 bases, with 15 bases left between them. This CDR3 contains 15 residues. Germline CDR1 and CDR2: MNHEY and SMNVEV (reference sequence). DNA for the CDR3: TGTGCCAGCACTAGGACATTCGCGGCTAATGAAAAACTGTTTTTT. This sequence encodes CASTRTFAANEKLFF.